Below, 32 T cell receptor beta chains from the same sample are listed, as sequenced in a study of PD-L1 blockade in urothelial cancer. Data came from immunoSEQ multiplex PCR; TCRdb stores just in-frame clones and leaves some out. Here the sample spans more than 45,000 clones, more than 75% being singletons. The material was PBMCs, obtained around atezolizumab (anti-PD-L1) treatment. The source of these receptors is a man in his sixties with urothelial cancer.

V is TRBV9 and J is TRBJ2-3, with D maybe TRBD2 (6 bases). The germline V gene encodes CDR1 SGDLS and CDR2 YYNGEE. CDR3 size: 15 residues. The V and J ends lost 1 base and 0 bases respectively, with 9 bases between them. In nucleotides, the CDR3 is TGTGCCAGCAGCGTATGGGGGGAAAGCACAGATACGCAGTATTTT. Protein product: CASSVWGESTDTQYF.

This rearrangement joins TRBV9 to TRBJ1-2; weak D call: TRBD1 (5 bases). The CDR3 consists of 14 residues. Germline lookup yields CDR1 SGDLS and CDR2 YYNGEE. V was trimmed by 0 bases and J by 3 bases, leaving 9 bases between them. The DNA of the CDR3 is TGTGCCAGCAGCGTAGGGCAGGGTGACTATGGCTACACCTTC. This encodes CASSVGQGDYGYTF.

In this sample, this clone turned up once. The chain employs TRBV5-5 and TRBJ2-7; TRBD2 aligns across 7 bases. Germline V CDR1 and CDR2: SGHKS, YYEKEE (reference sequence). This CDR3 spans 13 amino acids. The ends lost 4 bases at V and 8 bases at J; junction bases unmatched: 9. CDR3 sequence reads: CASSLPAREKQYF. Written as DNA, the CDR3 is TGTGCCAGCAGCCTACCCGCGCGGGAGAAGCAGTACTTC.

The gene calls are TRBV5-1 and TRBJ1-4; tentative D call: TRBD1 (5 bases). V was shortened by 4 bases and J by 3 bases, with 13 bases between the two germline ends. The CDR3 loop spans 15 amino acids. The V gene's germline CDR1 is SGHRS and CDR2 YFSETQ. CDR3 DNA sequence: TGCGCCAGCAGCCCCTTGGGGGGGTCTAATGAAAAACTGTTTTTT. Its protein product is CASSPLGGSNEKLFF.

The genes are TRBV7-2 and TRBJ2-7; TRBD2 agrees at 11 bases. The germline V gene has CDR1 SGHTA and CDR2 FQGNSA. The CDR3 extends over 16 amino acids. The V gene end was trimmed by 1 base and the J gene end by 4 bases; junction bases not matched to a gene: 6. Written as DNA, the CDR3 is TGTGCCAGCAGCTTAGTCGGGGCTAGCGGGAGGTACGAGCAGTACTTC. It is translated as CASSLVGASGRYEQYF.

The chain is built from TRBV19 and TRBJ2-5; 9 bases align to TRBD2. Looked up from germline, CDR1 is LNHDA and CDR2 is SQIVND (reference sequence). Losses at the gene ends were 5 bases for V and 5 bases for J; bases not matched to a gene: 9. This CDR3 is 15 amino acids long. CDR3 nucleotides: TGTGCCAGTAGTGACCCTGGGACTAGCAGGGAGACCCAGTACTTC. This sequence encodes CASSDPGTSRETQYF.

This clone is a singleton in its sample. The chain recombines TRBV5-1 with TRBJ2-7, with 13 bases aligning to TRBD2. Trimming removed 4 bases from V and 6 bases from J; junction bases left unmatched: 7. Per germline, CDR1 SGHRS and CDR2 YFSETQ. The CDR3 extends over 15 amino acids. The chain's CDR3 is CASSPGLAGATEQYF. CDR3 coding DNA: TGCGCCAGCAGCCCTGGACTAGCGGGGGCGACCGAGCAGTACTTC.

This clone was seen just once. V gene TRBV29-1 combines with J gene TRBJ2-2; no clear D. The CDR3 consists of 13 residues. The V gene lost 3 bases and the J gene lost 1 base, with 6 bases spanning the gap. The germline CDR1 and CDR2 sequences are SQVTM and ANQGSEA. As DNA, the CDR3 is TGCAGCGTTGACCCCCAGAACACCGGGGAGCTGTTTTTT. This gives the protein CSVDPQNTGELFF.

The rearrangement joins TRBV7-9 to TRBJ1-1; 7 bases fit TRBD1. CDR1 is SEHNR and CDR2 is FQNEAQ in the germline V gene (reference sequence). The CDR3 spans 13 residues. Trimming at V came to 5 bases and at J to 6 bases, leaving 6 bases not matched to a gene. The CDR3 loop reads CASSPTGVAEAFF. The CDR3 DNA follows: TGTGCCAGCAGCCCAACAGGGGTGGCTGAAGCTTTCTTT. The full variable domain, in which reference TRBV7-9 and TRBJ1-1 provide the parts outside the CDR3, is DTGVSQNPRHKITKRGQNVTFRCDPISEHNRLYWYRQTLGQGPEFLTYFQNEAQLEKSRLLSDRFSAERPKGSFSTLEIQRTEQGDSAMYLCASSPTGVAEAFFGQGTRLTVV.

CDR3 sequence: CASSAQTSLQETQYF. CDR3 bases: TGTGCCAGCAGCGCCCAGACTAGCCTACAAGAGACCCAGTACTTC. V and J are TRBV9 and TRBJ2-5; 7 nucleotides match TRBD2. Looked up from germline, CDR1 is SGDLS and CDR2 is YYNGEE. Losses at the gene ends were 3 bases for V and 2 bases for J; bases not matched to a gene: 7. This CDR3 has 15 residues.

This clone came up a few times. The V and J genes are TRBV9 and TRBJ1-2; possibly TRBD1 for D (6 bases). V lost 4 bases to trimming and J lost 2 bases, with 15 bases between them. Per the germline V gene, CDR1 is SGDLS and CDR2 is YYNGEE. The CDR3 runs to 15 residues. The CDR3 DNA sequence: TGTGCCAGCAGCCCCAGGACAGAGGAAAACTATGGCTACACCTTC. Encoded protein: CASSPRTEENYGYTF.

V usage is TRBV4-3 and J usage is TRBJ2-3; 7 positions agree with TRBD2. Trimming removed 3 bases from V and 6 bases from J; junction bases left unmatched: 6. Germline V gene lookup returns CDR1 LGHNA and CDR2 YSLEER. The CDR3 runs 14 residues. CDR3 in amino acids: CASSQGGASDTQYF. For the CDR3, the DNA is TGCGCCAGCAGCCAGGGAGGGGCCAGCGATACGCAGTATTTT.

V gene TRBV29-1 combines with J gene TRBJ2-7; 7 bases are shared with TRBD2. The V gene end was trimmed by 3 bases and the J gene end by 5 bases; junction bases not matched to a gene: 4. Germline V gives CDR1 SQVTM, CDR2 ANQGSEA. The CDR3 is 12 residues long. As DNA, the CDR3 is TGCAGCGTTGAGGGGGGGTTTAACGAGCAGTACTTC. Protein: CSVEGGFNEQYF.

The V gene is TRBV11-3, the J gene TRBJ1-3; no clear D. CDR1 SGHNT and CDR2 YENEEA come from the germline V gene. V was clipped by 5 bases and J by 1 base, with 15 bases between them. CDR3 length: 16 amino acids. The CDR3 DNA is TGTGCCAGCAGCCCCCGAGGGTCGGTTTCTGGAAACACCATATATTTT. Amino acids: CASSPRGSVSGNTIYF.

This clone was seen a single time. The rearrangement joins TRBV9 to TRBJ2-1; TRBD2 matches 10 bases. After removal of 4 bases from V and 4 bases from J, the junction contained 8 bases not matched to a gene. CDR3 length: 16 residues. Germline CDR1 is SGDLS and CDR2 is YYNGEE. The CDR3 reads CASSKPLAGGYNEQFF. The CDR3, as DNA: TGTGCCAGCAGCAAACCCTTAGCGGGGGGATACAATGAGCAGTTCTTC.

The V and J genes are TRBV7-8 and TRBJ1-6; unclear D gene. This CDR3 region has 16 residues. Germline V CDR1 and CDR2: SGHVS, FQNEAQ. V was clipped by 1 base and J by 6 bases, with 13 bases between them. CDR3 bases: TGTGCCAGCAGCTTAGAGCAGGTCCTCTCTAATTCACCCCTCCACTTT. It specifies CASSLEQVLSNSPLHF.

The chain combines TRBV19 with TRBJ2-7, with D possibly matching TRBD1 (6 bases). The CDR3 is 14 residues long. V lost 5 bases and J 2 bases, leaving 13 bases between the germline ends. The V gene's germline CDR1 is LNHDA and CDR2 SQIVND (reference sequence). The CDR3 DNA reads TGTGCCAGTAGTTTGGGGACATTTCCCTACGAGCAGTACTTC. Protein: CASSLGTFPYEQYF.

The genes are TRBV30 and TRBJ2-1; 13 bases agree with TRBD2. This CDR3 has 18 residues. J was trimmed by 4 bases and V by 2 bases; bases with no gene match: 11. The germline gives CDR1 GTSNPN, CDR2 SVGIG (reference sequence). CDR3 protein: CAWSSRLRTSGGYNEQFF. CDR3 coding DNA: TGTGCCTGGAGTTCGAGGCTTCGGACTAGCGGGGGTTACAATGAGCAGTTCTTC. Full variable domain (missing parts from reference TRBV30 and TRBJ2-1): SQTIHQWPATLVQPVGSPLSLECTVEGTSNPNLYWYRQAAGRGLQLLFYSVGIGQISSEVPQNLSASRPQDRQFILSSKKLLLSDSGFYLCAWSSRLRTSGGYNEQFFGPGTRLTVL.

This clone was seen only once. V usage is TRBV7-9 and J usage is TRBJ2-3; tentatively, D is TRBD2 (5 bases). Trimming pared 1 base from V and 2 bases from J, leaving 7 bases between. Germline-derived CDR1 and CDR2 are SEHNR and FQNEAQ (reference sequence). The CDR3 spans 14 residues. CDR3: CASSLVGITDTQYF. In DNA form, the CDR3 reads TGTGCCAGCAGCTTAGTCGGGATCACAGATACGCAGTATTTT. Together with reference TRBV7-9 and TRBJ2-3, the CDR3 gives the full variable domain: DTGVSQNPRHKITKRGQNVTFRCDPISEHNRLYWYRQTLGQGPEFLTYFQNEAQLEKSRLLSDRFSAERPKGSFSTLEIQRTEQGDSAMYLCASSLVGITDTQYFGPGTRLTVL.

V is TRBV7-6 and J is TRBJ2-1; D ambiguous. Germline V CDR1 and CDR2: SGHVS, FNYEAQ. The CDR3 is made up of 14 amino acids. The germline V and J ends were trimmed by 1 base and 6 bases, with 10 bases remaining between them. The CDR3 region is CASSLGAGANEQFF. CDR3 coding DNA: TGTGCCAGCAGCTTAGGCGCTGGAGCCAATGAGCAGTTCTTC.

V usage is TRBV5-1 and J usage is TRBJ2-7; 7 nucleotides match TRBD1. The germline CDR1 and CDR2 sequences are SGHRS and YFSETQ. CDR3 length: 14 residues. Losses at the gene ends were 4 bases for V and 4 bases for J; bases not matched to a gene: 8. The CDR3, as DNA: TGCGCCAGCAGCATAGAGGGACAGTTTTACGAGCAGTACTTC. Its translation is CASSIEGQFYEQYF.

This clone was counted a single time. The V and J genes are TRBV5-1 and TRBJ2-1; 7 bases fit TRBD2. The J segment lost 8 bases and the V segment lost 5 bases, leaving 10 bases of the junction unmatched. Per the germline V gene, CDR1 is SGHRS and CDR2 is YFSETQ. The CDR3 is 14 amino acids. The CDR3 sequence is CASSSQRGGYEQFF. The CDR3 DNA sequence: TGCGCCAGCAGTAGTCAGCGGGGCGGGTATGAGCAGTTCTTC.

This clone came up a few times. The chain has TRBV7-8 and TRBJ2-7; 13 bases are a match to TRBD2. The ends lost 3 bases at V and 2 bases at J; junction bases unmatched: 10. The CDR3 loop spans 18 amino acids. CDR1 and CDR2 from the germline V gene are SGHVS and FQNEAQ. CDR3 in amino acids: CASSLMTSGRTSPYEQYF. The CDR3 coding sequence is TGTGCCAGCAGCTTGATGACTAGCGGGAGGACCTCCCCCTACGAGCAGTACTTC.

This rearrangement joins TRBV2 to TRBJ1-6, with a weak D call TRBD1 (6 bases). V was cut by 11 bases and J by 6 bases, with 14 bases left in between. Germline V CDR1 and CDR2: SNHLY, FYNNEI. The CDR3 covers 13 residues. The CDR3 region has the DNA TGTGCCGGATCAGGGGAGGGTAATTCACCCCTCCACTTT. It encodes CAGSGEGNSPLHF.

This sequence joins TRBV5-6 and TRBJ2-2; no reliable D call. V was pared by 4 bases and J by 11 bases, with 12 bases between. The CDR3 is made up of 12 amino acids. Looked up from germline, CDR1 is SGHDT and CDR2 is YYEEEE. The CDR3 here is CASSLPVSELFF. The CDR3 bases are TGTGCCAGCAGCCTGCCGGTTTCTGAGCTGTTTTTT.

The chain is built from TRBV7-3 and TRBJ2-2, with 8 bases fitting TRBD2. In germline, CDR1 is SGHTA, CDR2 FQGTGA. The CDR3 spans 17 residues. Trimming cost V 5 bases and J 4 bases; bases outside gene matches: 12. As DNA, the CDR3 is TGTGCCAGCAGCCTGGTTTTCGGGGGGGCCGCCACCGGGGAGCTGTTTTTT. Protein: CASSLVFGGAATGELFF.

The V call is TRBV10-1, the J call TRBJ1-6; the D gene is possibly TRBD1 (5 bases). Germline V gene sequence: CDR1 WNHNN, CDR2 SYGVQD (reference sequence). This CDR3 comprises 15 residues. Trimming took 8 bases from V and 0 from J, leaving 11 bases between them. The CDR3: CASRQKISYNSPLHF. CDR3 bases: TGCGCCAGCCGACAGAAAATCTCCTATAATTCACCCCTCCACTTT.

The chain links TRBV19 to TRBJ2-7, with no clear D. This CDR3 has 15 residues. Trimming removed 1 base at V and 0 bases at J, with 10 bases between. Germline assignment: CDR1 LNHDA and CDR2 SQIVND (reference sequence). The CDR3 DNA reads TGTGCCAGTAGTATAGGGGCAGGTGCCTCCTACGAGCAGTACTTC. Amino acid sequence: CASSIGAGASYEQYF.

The J gene is TRBJ2-1, the V gene TRBV27; TRBD2 matches 10 bases. V was clipped by 5 bases and J by 10 bases; unmatched bases: 11. This CDR3 has 15 residues. CDR1 MNHEY and CDR2 SMNVEV come from the germline V gene (reference sequence). The CDR3 sequence: CASSRAGGPPQEQFF. DNA for the CDR3: TGTGCCAGCAGTAGAGCGGGGGGGCCCCCTCAGGAGCAGTTCTTC.

The CDR3 coding sequence is TGTGCCAGCAGTTTAGGGCTGGACTATGGCTACACCTTC. Translation gives CASSLGLDYGYTF. The chain employs TRBV28 and TRBJ1-2, with D hard to call. The CDR3 contains 13 residues. Deletions cut 2 bases from V and 3 bases from J, with 7 bases between. Per germline, CDR1 MDHEN and CDR2 SYDVKM.

To note about this clone: The same CDR3 also results from other DNA sequences found in this sample. The rearrangement uses TRBV15 and TRBJ2-7, with D possibly being TRBD1 (6 bases). V was pared by 1 base and J by 3 bases, with 10 bases between. CDR1 and CDR2 from the germline V gene are LNHNV and YYDKDF (reference sequence). The CDR3 runs 14 residues. This chain's CDR3 is CATSRVQGIYEQYF. In DNA form, the CDR3 reads TGTGCCACCAGCAGAGTACAGGGTATCTACGAGCAGTACTTC.

This clone was picked up a small number of times. The gene calls are TRBV20-1 and TRBJ1-3; D gene ambiguous. Deletions cut 5 bases from V and 4 bases from J, with 6 bases between. The CDR3 sequence is 11 residues long. Germline CDR1 and CDR2: DFQATT and SNEGSKA (reference sequence). DNA of the CDR3: TGCAGTGCTTCTCAGGGAAACACCATATATTTT. It is translated as CSASQGNTIYF.